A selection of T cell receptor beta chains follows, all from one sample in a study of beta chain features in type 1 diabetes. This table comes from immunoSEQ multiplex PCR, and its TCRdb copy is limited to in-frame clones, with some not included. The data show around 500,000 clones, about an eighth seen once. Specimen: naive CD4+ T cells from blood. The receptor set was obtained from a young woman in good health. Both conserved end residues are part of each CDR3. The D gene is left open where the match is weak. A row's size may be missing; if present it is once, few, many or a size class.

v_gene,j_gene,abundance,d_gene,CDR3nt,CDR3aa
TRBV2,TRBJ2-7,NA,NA,TGTGCCAGCAGTGGACGGTCCTACGAGCAGTACTTC,CASSGRSYEQYF
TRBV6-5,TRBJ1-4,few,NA,TGTGCCAGCAGTAAACGTGCAACTAATGAAAAACTGTTTTTT,CASSKRATNEKLFF
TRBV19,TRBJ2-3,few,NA,TGTGCCAGTGGGGACGATACGCAGTATTTT,CASGDDTQYF
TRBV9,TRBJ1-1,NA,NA,TGTGCCAGCAGCGTAGTATCTGAGACTGAAGCTTTCTTT,CASSVVSETEAFF
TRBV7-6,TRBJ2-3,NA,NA,TGTGCCAGCAGCTTACGGCGGGGAGCTCTCAGGGATACGCAGTATTTT,CASSLRRGALRDTQYF
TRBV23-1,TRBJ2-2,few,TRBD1,TGCGCCAGCAGTCATCAACAGGGGGACAACACCGGGGAGCTGTTTTTT,CASSHQQGDNTGELFF
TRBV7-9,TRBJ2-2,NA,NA,TGTGCCAGCAGCTTAGTGGCTCAAACCGGGGAGCTGTTTTTT,CASSLVAQTGELFF
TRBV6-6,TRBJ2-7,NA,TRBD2,TGTGCCAGCAGTCCGATAGCGGGAGGGTTGGGGGAGCAGTACTTC,CASSPIAGGLGEQYF
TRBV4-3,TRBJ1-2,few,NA,TGCGCCAGCAGCCAAGGAGGGGCGGGGACGTATGGCTACACCTTC,CASSQGGAGTYGYTF
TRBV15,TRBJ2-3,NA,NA,TGTGCCACCAGCAGACCTTCGATGGATACGCAGTATTTT,CATSRPSMDTQYF
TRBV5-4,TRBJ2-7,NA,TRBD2,TGTGCCAGCAGCACAACTAGCGGGAGTTCCTACGAGCAGTACTTC,CASSTTSGSSYEQYF
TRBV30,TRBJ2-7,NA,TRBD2,TGTGCCTGGACCCCGCAAACTAGCGGGAGCCGAAAATTC,CAWTPQTSGSRKF
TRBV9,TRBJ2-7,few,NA,TGTGCCAGCAGCCCCCAATCAGGACAGTCCTACGAGCAGTACTTC,CASSPQSGQSYEQYF
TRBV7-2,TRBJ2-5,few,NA,TGTGCCAGCAGCGTTAGATGGGAGACCCAGTACTTC,CASSVRWETQYF
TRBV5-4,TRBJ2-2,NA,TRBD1,TGTGCCAGCAGCATAGATACCGGGACAGGGGGCCCCGGGGAGCTGTTTTTT,CASSIDTGTGGPGELFF
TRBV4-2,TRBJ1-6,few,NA,TGTGCCAGCAGCCAAGAGTCAGGCAGTTATTCACCCCTCCACTTT,CASSQESGSYSPLHF
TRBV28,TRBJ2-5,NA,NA,TGTGCCAGCAGTTCACCCCGGGGCCCCCACCGGGAGACCCAGTACTTC,CASSSPRGPHRETQYF
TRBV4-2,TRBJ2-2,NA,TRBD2,TGTGCCAGCAGTTCGACTAGCGGGCACACCGGGGAGCTGTTTTTT,CASSSTSGHTGELFF
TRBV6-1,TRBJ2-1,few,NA,TGTGCCAGCAGGACAGACCGAAGCTCCTACAATGAGCAGTTCTTC,CASRTDRSSYNEQFF
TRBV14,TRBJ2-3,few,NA,TGTGCCAGCAGTACTTCTAGCACAGATACGCAGTATTTT,CASSTSSTDTQYF
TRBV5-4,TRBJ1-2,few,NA,TGTGCCAGCAGCTCGATCGTCAGGCGCGGCTACACCTTC,CASSSIVRRGYTF
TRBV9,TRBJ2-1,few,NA,TGTGCCAGCAGCGTTGGTGGTCAGGCGAATGAGCAGTTCTTC,CASSVGGQANEQFF
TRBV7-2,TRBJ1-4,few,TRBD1,TGTGCCAGCAGCTTAAGAGGACAGGGGAGGGAAAAACTGTTTTTT,CASSLRGQGREKLFF
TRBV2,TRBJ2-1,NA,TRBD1,TGTGCCAGCAGTCAGGGGGTGGGGTACAATGAGCAGTTCTTC,CASSQGVGYNEQFF
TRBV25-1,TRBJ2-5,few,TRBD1,TGTGCCAGCAGTTTCTTAGGACAGGGGGCCAGGGAGACCCAGTACTTC,CASSFLGQGARETQYF
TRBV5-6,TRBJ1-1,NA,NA,TGTGCCAGCAGCTTGGACCACACGAACACTGAAGCTTTCTTT,CASSLDHTNTEAFF
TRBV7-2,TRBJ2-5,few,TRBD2,TGTGCCAGCAGCTTAGCGGTAGCGGGAGAAGAGACCCAGTACTTC,CASSLAVAGEETQYF
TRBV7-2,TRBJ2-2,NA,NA,TGTGCCAGCAGCCCTCCCGGGACGAGAGGTACCGGGGAGCTGTTTTTT,CASSPPGTRGTGELFF
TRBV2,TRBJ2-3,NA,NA,TGTGCCAGCAGTTTGGATACGCAGTATTTT,CASSLDTQYF
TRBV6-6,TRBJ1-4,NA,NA,TGTGCCAGCAGCCTGACTAGGGATGAAAAACTGTTTTTT,CASSLTRDEKLFF
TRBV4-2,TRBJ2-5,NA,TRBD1,TGTGCCAGCAGCCATCAGGGGGCGGGCCAAGAGACCCAGTACTTC,CASSHQGAGQETQYF
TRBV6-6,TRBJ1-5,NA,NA,TGTGCCAGCGCAGGCTATAGCAATCAGCCCCAGCATTTT,CASAGYSNQPQHF
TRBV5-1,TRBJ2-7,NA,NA,TGCGCCAGCAGCTTGGAGGCAGGCGGGGAGCAGTACTTC,CASSLEAGGEQYF
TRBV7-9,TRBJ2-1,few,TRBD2,TGTGCCAGCAGCTTTGGGCGGGAGTACAATGAGCAGTTCTTC,CASSFGREYNEQFF
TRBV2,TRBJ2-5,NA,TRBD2,TGTGCCAGCAGCGACTGGGGACTAGCGTCGGAGACCCAGTACTTC,CASSDWGLASETQYF
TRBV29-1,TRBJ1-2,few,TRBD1,TGCAGCGTTGAAGGAGGCACAGGGGCTTGGTATGGCTACACCTTC,CSVEGGTGAWYGYTF
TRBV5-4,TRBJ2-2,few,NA,TGTGCCAGCAGCTCCTCCGGGACCAACACCGGGGAGCTGTTTTTT,CASSSSGTNTGELFF
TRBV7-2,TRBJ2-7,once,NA,TGTGCCAGCAGCGGCCAACCGGGATCAACTCTCTACGAGCAGTACTTC,CASSGQPGSTLYEQYF
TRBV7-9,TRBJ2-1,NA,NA,TGTGCCAGCAGCTTCTCCTCAGTGGGTTTTGAGTTCTTC,CASSFSSVGFEFF
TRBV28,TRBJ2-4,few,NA,TGTGCCAGCAGTTTTGGGGTGATGGGTCGGGCCAAAAACATTCAGTACTTC,CASSFGVMGRAKNIQYF
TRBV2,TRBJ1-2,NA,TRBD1,TGTGCCAGCAGTTCGGACAGGGGGAGATATGGCTACACCTTC,CASSSDRGRYGYTF
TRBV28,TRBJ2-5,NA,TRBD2,TGTGCCAGCAAGAGGAGGCTAGCGGGAGGAGAGACCCAGTACTTC,CASKRRLAGGETQYF
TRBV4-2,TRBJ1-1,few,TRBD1,TGTGCCAGCAGCCGCCCGGGACAGTTAGACACTGAAGCTTTCTTT,CASSRPGQLDTEAFF
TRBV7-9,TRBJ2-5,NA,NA,TGTGCCAGCAGCGCGGGACAGATGCCAGGGACCCAGTACTTC,CASSAGQMPGTQYF
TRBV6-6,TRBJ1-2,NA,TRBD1,TGTGCCAGCAGTCAGCGGGACAGCCTCTCGAGCTACACCTTC,CASSQRDSLSSYTF
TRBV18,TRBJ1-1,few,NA,TGTGCCAGCTCACCGCTCGAGGGGTTCACTGAAGCTTTCTTT,CASSPLEGFTEAFF
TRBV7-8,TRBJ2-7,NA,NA,TGTGCCAGCAGCACCGGGACGCAAATTTACGAGCAGTACTTC,CASSTGTQIYEQYF
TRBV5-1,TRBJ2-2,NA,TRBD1,TGCGCCAGCAGCTCCCCCCCCAGTGATTCGACAGGGATCGGGGAGCTGTTTTTT,CASSSPPSDSTGIGELFF
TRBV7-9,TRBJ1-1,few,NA,TGTGCCAGCTCGCCAAAAGGGACGGGGAACACTGAAGCTTTCTTT,CASSPKGTGNTEAFF
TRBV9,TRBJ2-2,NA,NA,TGTGCCAGCAGCGTTTATGAGGTCGCCGGGGAGCTGTTTTTT,CASSVYEVAGELFF
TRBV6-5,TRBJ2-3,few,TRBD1,TGTGCCATCTCACGGCCCGGACAGGGCACAGATACGCAGTATTTT,CAISRPGQGTDTQYF
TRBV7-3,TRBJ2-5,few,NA,TGTGCCAGCAGCTTTGATTCAGGTCGGCGAGAGACCCAGTACTTC,CASSFDSGRRETQYF
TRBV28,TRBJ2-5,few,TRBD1,TGTGCCAGCAGTTCCCTCGGGACAGGGAAAGAGACCCAGTACTTC,CASSSLGTGKETQYF
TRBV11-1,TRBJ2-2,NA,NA,TGTGCCAGCAGCTTAAGAGGCGTCGGGTCAGAGAACACCGGGGAGCTGTTTTTT,CASSLRGVGSENTGELFF